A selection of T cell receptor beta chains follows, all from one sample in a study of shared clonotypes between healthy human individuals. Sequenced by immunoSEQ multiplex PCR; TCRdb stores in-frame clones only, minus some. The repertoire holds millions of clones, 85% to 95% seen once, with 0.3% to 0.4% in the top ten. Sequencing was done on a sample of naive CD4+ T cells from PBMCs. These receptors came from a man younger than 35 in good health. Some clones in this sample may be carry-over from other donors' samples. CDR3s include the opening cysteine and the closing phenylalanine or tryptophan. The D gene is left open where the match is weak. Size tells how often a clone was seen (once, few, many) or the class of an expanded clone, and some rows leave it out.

CASSPLPLRAQNTGELFF | TGTGCCAGCAGCCCCCTTCCATTGCGGGCACAGAACACCGGGGAGCTGTTTTTT | - | TRBJ2-2 | TRBV7-6 | -
CASSRDREGEKLFF | TGTGCCAGTAGTAGGGACAGGGAAGGGGAAAAACTGTTTTTT | TRBD1 | TRBJ1-4 | TRBV19 | -
CASGDTVFDTQYF | TGTGCCAGCGGAGACACGGTATTCGATACGCAGTATTTT | - | TRBJ2-3 | TRBV6-4 | -
CASSLVSAGELFF | TGTGCCAGCAGCTTAGTATCGGCCGGGGAGCTGTTTTTT | - | TRBJ2-2 | TRBV7-6 | once
CASSLIPQGATGELFF | TGTGCCAGCAGCTTAATCCCGCAGGGGGCTACCGGGGAGCTGTTTTTT | TRBD1 | TRBJ2-2 | TRBV7-3 | -
CASSLSYNEQFF | TGCGCCAGCAGCCTCTCCTACAATGAGCAGTTCTTC | - | TRBJ2-1 | TRBV4-1 | -
CASSDGNQPQHF | TGTGCCAGCAGTGACGGGAATCAGCCCCAGCATTTT | - | TRBJ1-5 | TRBV27 | few
CASKGQFQETQYF | TGTGCCAGCAAGGGACAGTTCCAAGAGACCCAGTACTTC | TRBD1 | TRBJ2-5 | TRBV5-5 | -
CAILIGSTLSYLGNTIYF | TGTGCCATCTTAATAGGCAGCACGCTAAGCTACCTTGGAAACACCATATATTTT | - | TRBJ1-3 | TRBV7-7 | -
CASSLAVLGGTGELFF | TGTGCCAGCAGCTTGGCCGTTTTGGGAGGTACCGGGGAGCTGTTTTTT | - | TRBJ2-2 | TRBV13 | -
CASSLARGGSGSGNTIYF | TGTGCCAGCAGCTTAGCGAGGGGGGGCTCCGGTTCTGGAAACACCATATATTTT | - | TRBJ1-3 | TRBV7-2 | -
CASSLPSYLGSSSTEAFF | TGCGCCAGCAGCCTCCCTTCCTATCTTGGCAGCTCGAGCACTGAAGCTTTCTTT | - | TRBJ1-1 | TRBV4-1 | -
CASSLRLDVSSYGYTF | TGTGCCAGCAGCTTAAGGCTTGATGTCAGCTCGTATGGCTACACCTTC | - | TRBJ1-2 | TRBV7-2 | -
CASSLSPGWGTGELFF | TGTGCCAGCAGTTTAAGCCCAGGGTGGGGCACCGGGGAGCTGTTTTTT | - | TRBJ2-2 | TRBV28 | -
CASSRTRHPEQGAGGYTF | TGTGCCAGCAGCCGCACACGGCATCCCGAACAGGGGGCGGGCGGCTACACCTTC | TRBD1 | TRBJ1-2 | TRBV14 | -
CASSPPGTGAAFF | TGTGCCAGCAGCCCCCCCGGGACAGGGGCGGCTTTCTTT | TRBD1 | TRBJ1-1 | TRBV7-3 | -
CSVEIPGLQNTQYF | TGCAGCGTTGAGATACCGGGACTCCAAAATACGCAGTATTTT | - | TRBJ2-3 | TRBV29-1 | -
CASSRDSTTTGELFF | TGTGCCAGCAGCCGGGATAGTACTACAACCGGGGAGCTGTTTTTT | - | TRBJ2-2 | TRBV7-9 | -